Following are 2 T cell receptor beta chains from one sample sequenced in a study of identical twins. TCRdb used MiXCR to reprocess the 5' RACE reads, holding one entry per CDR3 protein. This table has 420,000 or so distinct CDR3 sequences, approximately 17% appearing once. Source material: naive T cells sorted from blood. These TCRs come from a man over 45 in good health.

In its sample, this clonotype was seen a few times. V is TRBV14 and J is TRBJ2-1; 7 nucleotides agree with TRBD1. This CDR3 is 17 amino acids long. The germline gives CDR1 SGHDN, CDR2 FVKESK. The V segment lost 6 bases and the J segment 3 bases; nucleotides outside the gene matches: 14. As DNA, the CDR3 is TGTGCCAGCAGTTTGACTCTAATGACAGGGCGCTACAATGAGCAGTTCTTC. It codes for CASSLTLMTGRYNEQFF.

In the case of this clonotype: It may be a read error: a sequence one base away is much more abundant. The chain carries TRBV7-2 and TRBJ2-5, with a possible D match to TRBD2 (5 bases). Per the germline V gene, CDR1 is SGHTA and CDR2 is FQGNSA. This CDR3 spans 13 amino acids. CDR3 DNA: TGTGCCAGCCACCTAGGGAGAAAAGAGCCCCAGTACTTC. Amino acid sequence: CASHLGRKEPQYF.